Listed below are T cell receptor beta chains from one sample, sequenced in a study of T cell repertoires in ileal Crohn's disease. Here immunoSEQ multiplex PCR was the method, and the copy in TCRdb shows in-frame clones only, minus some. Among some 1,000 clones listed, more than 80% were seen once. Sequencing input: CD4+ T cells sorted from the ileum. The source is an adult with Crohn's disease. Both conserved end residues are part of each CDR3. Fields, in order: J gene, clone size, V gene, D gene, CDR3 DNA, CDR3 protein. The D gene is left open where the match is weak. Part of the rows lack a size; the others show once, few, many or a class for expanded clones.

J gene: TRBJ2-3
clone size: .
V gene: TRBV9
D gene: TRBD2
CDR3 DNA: TGTGCCAGCAGCCCCCGGCGGGAGGGCACAGATACGCAGTATTTT
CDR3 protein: CASSPRREGTDTQYF

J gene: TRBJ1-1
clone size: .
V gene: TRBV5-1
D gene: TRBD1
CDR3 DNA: TGCGCCAGCAGCTGGGGACAGACCACTGAAGCTTTCTTT
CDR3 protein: CASSWGQTTEAFF

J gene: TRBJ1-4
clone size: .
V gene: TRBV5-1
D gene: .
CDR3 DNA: TGCGCCAGCAGCTTCGGGGAAGGTGAAAAACTGTTTTTT
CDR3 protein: CASSFGEGEKLFF

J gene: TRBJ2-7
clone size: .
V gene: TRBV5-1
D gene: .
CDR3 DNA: TGCGCCAGCAGCTTGAACCGCGCCTACGAGCAGTACTTC
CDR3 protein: CASSLNRAYEQYF

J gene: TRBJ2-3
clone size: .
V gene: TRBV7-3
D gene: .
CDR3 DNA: TGTGCCAGCAGCCCAGGACAGCCCACAGATACGCAGTATTTT
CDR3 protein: CASSPGQPTDTQYF

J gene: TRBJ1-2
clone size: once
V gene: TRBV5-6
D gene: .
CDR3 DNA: TGTGCCAGCAGCTGGGGGGGCTCTGGCTACACCTTC
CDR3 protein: CASSWGGSGYTF

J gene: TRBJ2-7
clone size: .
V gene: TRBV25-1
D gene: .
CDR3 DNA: TGTGCCAGCAGTGGACTATACGAGCAGTACTTC
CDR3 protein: CASSGLYEQYF

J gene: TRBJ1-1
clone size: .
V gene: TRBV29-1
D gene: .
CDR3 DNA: TGCAGCGCCGCAAATCAGGAGAACACTGAAGCTTTCTTT
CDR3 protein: CSAANQENTEAFF

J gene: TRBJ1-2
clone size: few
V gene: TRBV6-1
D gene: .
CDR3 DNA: TGTGCCAGCAGTTCGGCGGCCATCTATGGCTACACCTTC
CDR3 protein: CASSSAAIYGYTF

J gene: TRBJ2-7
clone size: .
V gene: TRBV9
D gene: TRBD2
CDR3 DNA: TGTGCCAGCAGCGTATCTGCGGGGGCCTACGAGCAGTACTTC
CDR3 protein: CASSVSAGAYEQYF